These 24 T cell receptor beta chains came from one sample sequenced in a study of cytomegalovirus exposure and HLA in healthy donors. Both 60 Vbeta primers and 13 Jbeta primers went into the PCR. Produced via immunoSEQ multiplex PCR; TCRdb's table is partial and in-frame only. The table has roughly 200,000 clones, around 83% seen once. Sequences were obtained from PBMCs. Receptor source: a man aged 45-60 years in good health and CMV-seronegative.

This clone showed up just a few times. The chain links TRBV6-6 to TRBJ2-7; TRBD1 aligns across 7 bases. Trimming removed 7 bases from V and 6 bases from J; junction bases left unmatched: 12. Per the germline V gene, CDR1 is MNHNY and CDR2 is SVGAGI (reference sequence). The length of the CDR3 is 14 residues. This CDR3 reads CASTLLQTGSEQYF. CDR3 DNA sequence: TGTGCCAGCACCTTACTGCAGACAGGGAGCGAGCAGTACTTC.

The chain joins TRBV6-6 to TRBJ2-1; a weak D match, TRBD2 (6 bases). Per the germline V gene, CDR1 is MNHNY and CDR2 is SVGAGI (reference sequence). The V gene lost 8 bases and the J gene lost 7 bases, with 21 bases spanning the gap. The CDR3 is 15 residues long. The CDR3 is CASGGLREPGNEQFF. In DNA form, the CDR3 reads TGTGCCAGCGGAGGATTGCGGGAACCGGGGAATGAGCAGTTCTTC.

V usage is TRBV11-2 and J usage is TRBJ1-2; 8 bases agree with TRBD1. This CDR3 spans 13 amino acids. In germline, CDR1 is SGHAT, CDR2 FQNNGV. The V segment lost 5 bases and the J segment 5 bases; nucleotides outside the gene matches: 4. DNA for the CDR3: TGTGCCAGCAGCCAAGGACAGGGATATGGCTACACCTTC. Translated, it gives CASSQGQGYGYTF.

The chain employs TRBV5-5 and TRBJ2-7; 9 bases line up with TRBD1. V dropped 4 bases and J dropped 3; count of bases not matched to a gene: 5. Germline CDR1 and CDR2: SGHKS and YYEKEE (reference sequence). The CDR3 sequence is 14 residues long. CDR3 DNA: TGTGCCAGCAGCGGGTGGGGACAGGGCTACGAGCAGTACTTC. Amino acids: CASSGWGQGYEQYF. The full variable domain, with the rest looked up from reference TRBV5-5 and TRBJ2-7, is DAGVTQSPTHLIKTRGQQVTLRCSPISGHKSVSWYQQVLGQGPQFIFQYYEKEERGRGNFPDRFSARQFPNYSSELNVNALLLGDSALYLCASSGWGQGYEQYFGPGTRLTVT.

This chain joins TRBV11-2 and TRBJ2-1; 9 bases fit TRBD2. CDR3 size: 15 residues. Trimming took 8 bases from V and 9 from J; bases not matched to a gene: 14. Germline assignment: CDR1 SGHAT and CDR2 FQNNGV. Written as DNA, the CDR3 is TGTGCCAGCTGCCCGATAGCGGGGGCTTCGATTGAGCAGTTCTTC. It encodes CASCPIAGASIEQFF.

The CDR3 spells CASSQERGGQFF. The CDR3 DNA is TGCGCCAGCAGCCAAGAACGGGGGGGTCAGTTCTTC. The chain employs TRBV4-1 and TRBJ2-1; 8 nucleotides align to TRBD2. This CDR3 has 12 amino acids. From germline, CDR1 is MGHRA and CDR2 YSYEKL. V was pared by 0 bases and J by 13 bases, with 2 bases of the junction left unmatched.

This chain uses TRBV5-1 with TRBJ2-3; 8 bases map to TRBD2. The CDR3 runs 15 residues. CDR1 and CDR2 (germline): SGHRS, YFSETQ. With 4 bases clipped from V and 2 bases from J, the junction kept 6 bases outside the gene matches. CDR3 residues: CASSTPGLDTDTQYF. The CDR3 nucleotides are TGCGCCAGCAGCACCCCGGGACTAGACACAGATACGCAGTATTTT.

The chain is built from TRBV4-3 and TRBJ1-2; TRBD1 agrees at 9 bases. CDR1 is LGHNA, CDR2 YSLEER, per germline. The CDR3 has 17 residues. J lost 3 bases, V lost 1 base, and 9 bases had no gene match. CDR3: CASSQGSGQGEDYGYTF. CDR3 in DNA: TGCGCCAGCAGCCAAGGCTCGGGACAGGGCGAGGACTATGGCTACACCTTC.

This clone occurred a few times. The chain couples TRBV6-5 to TRBJ2-2, with 10 nucleotides matching TRBD1. The germline CDR1 and CDR2 sequences are MNHEY and SVGAGI. The length of the CDR3 is 15 residues. V lost 5 bases, J lost 1 base, and 1 base stayed unmatched. The CDR3 coding sequence is TGTGCCAGCAGTCGGACAGGGGGGAACACCGGGGAGCTGTTTTTT. Protein sequence: CASSRTGGNTGELFF.

The gene calls are TRBV10-3 and TRBJ1-1, with 7 positions matching TRBD1. The CDR3 has 13 residues. Germline values: CDR1 ENHRY, CDR2 SYGVKD. After removal of 6 bases from V and 5 bases from J, the junction contained 6 bases not matched to a gene. The CDR3 protein is CAISERQGTEAFF. CDR3 DNA: TGTGCCATCAGCGAACGACAGGGAACTGAAGCTTTCTTT.

This clone was detected a few times. V gene TRBV4-3 combines with J gene TRBJ2-7, with 12 bases identical to TRBD2. CDR3 length equals 16 residues. The V and J ends lost 2 bases and 4 bases, in that order; junction bases with no gene match: 6. CDR1 is LGHNA, CDR2 YSLEER, per germline. Here the CDR3 DNA reads TGCGCCAGCAGCCAAACTAGCGGGGGGACGTTTTACGAGCAGTACTTC. Translating it yields CASSQTSGGTFYEQYF.

The rearrangement uses TRBV12-5 and TRBJ2-1; no clear D. This CDR3 spans 12 amino acids. The V gene lost 6 bases and the J gene lost 5 bases, with 8 bases spanning the gap. CDR1 is LGHNT and CDR2 is FRNRAP in the germline V gene. This CDR3 is CASGPYDNEQFF. The DNA of the CDR3 is TGTGCTAGTGGCCCGTATGACAATGAGCAGTTCTTC.

This clone was counted only a few times. The chain employs TRBV10-3 and TRBJ1-2, with 9 bases matching TRBD1. The CDR3 spans 15 residues. V lost 3 bases and J lost 4; bases outside the gene matches: 6. CDR1 and CDR2 from the germline V gene are ENHRY and SYGVKD. The CDR3 sequence is CAISDPTGGAYGYTF. The CDR3 DNA is TGTGCCATCAGTGACCCGACAGGGGGGGCCTATGGCTACACCTTC.

The J gene is TRBJ2-3, the V gene TRBV7-8; 7 bases map to TRBD2. This CDR3 has 16 amino acids. Germline V gives CDR1 SGHVS, CDR2 FQNEAQ. V was pared by 1 base and J by 0 bases, with 4 bases of the junction left unmatched. As DNA, the CDR3 is TGTGCCAGCAGCTTAGAGGGAGGGCTTAGCACAGATACGCAGTATTTT. Translated, it gives CASSLEGGLSTDTQYF.

V and J are TRBV5-8 and TRBJ2-3; 7 nucleotides line up with TRBD2. The CDR3 consists of 15 residues. Looked up from germline, CDR1 is SGHTS and CDR2 is YDEGEE. V lost 0 bases, J lost 2 bases, and 3 bases stayed unmatched. CDR3 DNA: TGTGCCAGCAGCTTGGGTCTAGCGGTCACAGATACGCAGTATTTT. Protein product: CASSLGLAVTDTQYF.

This chain uses TRBV19 with TRBJ1-4; TRBD1 matches 8 bases. Per the germline V gene, CDR1 is LNHDA and CDR2 is SQIVND (reference sequence). CDR3 length: 15 amino acids. The trim removed 3 bases at V and 5 bases at J, leaving 5 bases unmatched. The CDR3 DNA sequence: TGTGCCAGTAGTATCAGGGGGCCAGGCAATGAAAAACTGTTTTTT. Protein sequence: CASSIRGPGNEKLFF.

The V gene is TRBV30, the J gene TRBJ1-1; D is unclear. This CDR3 comprises 13 residues. The ends were cut back, 5 bases at V and 4 bases at J, with 14 bases in the middle. CDR1 is GTSNPN and CDR2 is SVGIG in the germline V gene (reference sequence). CDR3 region: CAWSFQQSTEAFF. The CDR3 bases are TGTGCCTGGTCCTTCCAACAGAGCACTGAAGCTTTCTTT.

In regard to this clone: The junction differs from germline at one of its ends, possibly a read error. The chain carries TRBV7-9 and TRBJ1-4; a weak D match, TRBD1 (5 bases). Germline V gene data show CDR1 as SEHNR and CDR2 as FQNEAQ (reference sequence). This CDR3 is 16 amino acids long. CDR3 residues: CSSSPGTARGSEKLFF. The CDR3 DNA follows: TGTTCCAGCAGCCCGGGGACTGCGAGAGGAAGTGAAAAACTGTTTTTT.

The chain uses TRBV28 and TRBJ1-2, with TRBD1 matching over 9 bases. Germline V lookup: CDR1 MDHEN, CDR2 SYDVKM. V lost 6 bases to trimming and J lost 8 bases; unmatched junction nucleotides: 7. The CDR3 is 13 residues long. CDR3 nucleotide sequence: TGTGCCAGCAGAGCTCGGGACAGGGCAGGCTACACCTTC. Translation: CASRARDRAGYTF.

The chain employs TRBV7-3 and TRBJ2-3; D is undetermined. CDR1 is SGHTA, CDR2 FQGTGA, per germline. V lost 2 bases and J 2 bases, leaving 5 bases between the germline ends. The CDR3 is 13 residues long. The CDR3 is CASSLSFTDTQYF. CDR3 bases: TGTGCCAGCAGCTTATCCTTCACAGATACGCAGTATTTT. The full variable domain, completed using reference TRBV7-3 and TRBJ2-3, is GAGVSQTPSNKVTEKGKYVELRCDPISGHTALYWYRQSLGQGPEFLIYFQGTGAADDSGLPNDRFFAVRPEGSVSTLKIQRTERGDSAVYLCASSLSFTDTQYFGPGTRLTVL.

The chain is built from TRBV5-4 and TRBJ2-6; D unclear. Deletions cut 0 bases from V and 3 bases from J, with 10 bases between. The CDR3 runs 16 residues. Germline lookup yields CDR1 SGHNT and CDR2 YYREEE (reference sequence). CDR3 protein: CASSLGPVSGANVLTF. The CDR3 region has the DNA TGTGCCAGCAGCTTGGGTCCCGTTAGTGGGGCCAACGTCCTGACTTTC. The entire variable domain, with the rest obtained from reference TRBV5-4 and TRBJ2-6, is as follows: ETGVTQSPTHLIKTRGQQVTLRCSSQSGHNTVSWYQQALGQGPQFIFQYYREEENGRGNFPPRFSGLQFPNYSSELNVNALELDDSALYLCASSLGPVSGANVLTFGAGSRLTVL.

The chain employs TRBV6-5 and TRBJ1-2; D is perhaps TRBD1 (6 bases). CDR1 and CDR2 from the germline V gene are MNHEY and SVGAGI. V dropped 6 bases and J dropped 4 bases, with 18 bases sitting between them. The CDR3 loop spans 15 amino acids. The DNA for the CDR3 is TGTGCCAGCAGATTCAGGGGACCCGGCCGCTATGGCTACACCTTC. It encodes CASRFRGPGRYGYTF.

J is TRBJ1-1 and V is TRBV28; D uncertain. CDR3 length: 16 residues. From germline, CDR1 is MDHEN and CDR2 SYDVKM. V was trimmed by 6 bases and J by 1 base, leaving 18 bases between them. This chain's CDR3 is CASSFDYFKRNTEAFF. The CDR3 nucleotides are TGTGCCAGCAGCTTTGACTATTTTAAGCGGAACACTGAAGCTTTCTTT.

The rearrangement joins TRBV18 to TRBJ1-5; no reliable D call. The germline CDR1 and CDR2 sequences are KGHSH and LQKENI. This CDR3 is 15 amino acids long. The germline V and J ends were trimmed by 2 bases and 0 bases, with 8 bases remaining between them. The CDR3 DNA reads TGTGCCAGCTCACCAGAGGCTTATAGCAATCAGCCCCAGCATTTT. Translating it yields CASSPEAYSNQPQHF.